This is a list of T cell receptor beta chains from one sample in a study of blood T cells in healthy people across ages. TCRdb used MiXCR to reprocess the 5' RACE reads, holding one entry per CDR3 protein. The data show fewer than 750,000 distinct CDR3 sequences, roughly 43% seen once. Material: blood. These receptors were taken from a man at least 80 years old in good health. Both conserved end residues are part of each CDR3. D genes are given only for firm matches.

j_call	v_call	d_call	cdr3_aa
TRBJ2-1	TRBV7-9	.	CASSLTVSYNEQFF
TRBJ2-1	TRBV7-9	TRBD2	CASSGPGGPYNEQFF
TRBJ1-2	TRBV4-3	.	CASSQVRGWNGYTF
TRBJ2-1	TRBV28	.	CASSVVAGDEQFF
TRBJ2-1	TRBV29-1	TRBD2	CSARGLVRRYNEQFF
TRBJ1-2	TRBV5-1	.	CASSLSGGLATNYGYTF
TRBJ2-7	TRBV13	.	CASSSRQDLGEQYF
TRBJ2-5	TRBV15	TRBD2	CATSRERGGAETQYF
TRBJ2-3	TRBV10-3	.	CAIGQEQGETDTQYF
TRBJ1-5	TRBV4-1	.	CASSQVGGFVWNQPQHF
TRBJ2-7	TRBV20-1	.	CSASWEPYEQYF
TRBJ2-1	TRBV3-1	.	CASSQDPGVGNEQFF
TRBJ2-1	TRBV5-1	TRBD1	CASSLGLGQGSREQFF
TRBJ1-5	TRBV19	.	CASSTSASQPQHF
TRBJ2-5	TRBV20-1	.	CSAPDWIGPETQYF
TRBJ2-1	TRBV7-2	TRBD2	CASSLKLRLAGGEQFF
TRBJ1-4	TRBV15	.	CATSRESGRGEKLFF
TRBJ2-5	TRBV3-1	TRBD2	CASSQDLTSGRETQYF
TRBJ2-3	TRBV9	.	CASSFPGGQELTDTQYF
TRBJ1-1	TRBV12-3/TRBV12-4	TRBD1	CASSLRQGEGTEAFF
TRBJ2-7	TRBV7-2	.	CASSRRSSSYEQYF
TRBJ2-7	TRBV27	.	CASGPGQQTYEQYF
TRBJ2-3	TRBV10-3	.	CAISDAFDTQYF
.	TRBV6-6	.	CASSYGPRASEQYF
TRBJ2-3	TRBV5-5	TRBD1	CASSAPHTGVDTQYF
TRBJ1-2	TRBV7-2	.	CASSLVADLYGYTF
TRBJ2-1	TRBV6-5	TRBD2	CASRWTRNNNEQFF
TRBJ2-1	TRBV7-2	TRBD1	CASSFQGAAYNEQFF
TRBJ2-5	TRBV7-2	.	CASSRINQETQYF
TRBJ2-1	TRBV3-1	TRBD2	CASSPAGTSGRGEQFF
TRBJ2-1	TRBV7-2	.	CASILTTSSYDEQFF
TRBJ2-5	TRBV29-1	.	CSVESRMYQETQYF